This T cell receptor (beta chain) emerged from a study of blood T cells in healthy people across ages. A second PCR, run for roughly 7 to 12 cycles, used a sample-barcoded 5' primer plus a J-beta primer mix. A template-switch adaptor containing 12 random nucleotides labeled each cDNA molecule. Via MiXCR, TCRdb re-called the 5' RACE reads, giving one row per CDR3 protein. This table has about 680,000 distinct CDR3 sequences, 49% appearing once. Germline V CDR1 and CDR2: SGHAT, FQNNGV. Between the trimmed V and J ends, which lost 6 bases and 9 bases, there was a span of 9 bases. The CDR3 length is 11 residues. The table lists this clonotype with a few counts. Its cognate antigen is unknown. Approximately 9.1 milliliters was the volume of peripheral blood drawn from each donor. Findings and caveats of the study: More naive CD4+ cells and higher diversity were found in long-lived than in aged donors.

The chain combines TRBV11-2 with TRBJ2-1; D call uncertain. The specimen sequenced was blood. This receptor was taken from an older woman in good health. CDR3 bases: TGTGCCAGCAGTCCAATCACTGAGCAGTTCTTC. Translation gives CASSPITEQFF. Based on the CDR3 plus reference TRBV11-2 and TRBJ2-1, the full variable domain is EAGVAQSPRYKIIEKRQSVAFWCNPISGHATLYWYQQILGQGPKLLIQFQNNGVVDDSQLPKDRFSAERLKGVDSTLKIQPAKLEDSAVYLCASSPITEQFFGPGTRLTVL.